Following are 8 T cell receptor beta chains from one sample sequenced in a study of OX40 agonist ivuxolimab in advanced cancers. Assay: immunoSEQ multiplex PCR; the TCRdb copy retains only in-frame clones and omits some. The data show approximately 160,000 clones, approximately 94% seen once. This sample comprised CD4+ or CD8+ T cells sorted from blood, obtained in a trial of the OX40 agonist ivuxolimab. The receptors were gathered from an adult with an advanced solid tumor such as melanoma, head and neck, liver or kidney cancer.

V gene TRBV7-9 combines with J gene TRBJ1-2; no clear D gene. Germline values: CDR1 SEHNR, CDR2 FQNEAQ (reference sequence). The CDR3 spans 12 residues. V was pared by 4 bases and J by 5 bases, with 8 bases between. In DNA, the CDR3 is TGTGCCAGCAGCTCGGGAGAGTATGGCTACACCTTC. Protein: CASSSGEYGYTF.

The chain combines TRBV5-1 with TRBJ1-6; D not certain. The V gene lost 0 bases and the J gene lost 9 bases, with 10 bases spanning the gap. This CDR3 spans 14 amino acids. CDR1 and CDR2 from the germline V gene are SGHRS and YFSETQ. The CDR3 DNA is TGCGCCAGCAGCTTGGCTGGGTACGGTTCACCCCTCCACTTT. The encoded protein is CASSLAGYGSPLHF. Complete variable domain (other parts from reference TRBV5-1 and TRBJ1-6): KAGVTQTPRYLIKTRGQQVTLSCSPISGHRSVSWYQQTPGQGLQFLFEYFSETQRNKGNFPGRFSGRQFSNSRSEMNVSTLELGDSALYLCASSLAGYGSPLHFGNGTRLTVT.

This rearrangement joins TRBV9 to TRBJ1-2; no clear D gene. The ends were cut back, 6 bases at V and 2 bases at J, with 8 bases in the middle. The CDR3 consists of 12 residues. The germline V gene encodes CDR1 SGDLS and CDR2 YYNGEE. CDR3 coding DNA: TGTGCCAGCAACGGGGTGAACTATGGCTACACCTTC. This gives the protein CASNGVNYGYTF.

The V gene is TRBV7-9, the J gene TRBJ2-1; 9 bases align to TRBD1. V was pared by 4 bases and J by 0 bases, with 10 bases of the junction left unmatched. Germline assignment: CDR1 SEHNR and CDR2 FQNEAQ (reference sequence). This CDR3 comprises 18 residues. In DNA form, the CDR3 reads TGTGCCAGCAGCTCGGACAGGGGAGCGCAAAGCTCCTACAATGAGCAGTTCTTC. Its protein is CASSSDRGAQSSYNEQFF.

The V call is TRBV7-9, the J call TRBJ2-5, with 11 bases aligning to TRBD2. Per germline, CDR1 SEHNR and CDR2 FQNEAQ (reference sequence). The junction had 5 bases not matched to a gene; V was cut back by 1 base and J by 4 bases. CDR3 length: 16 residues. This CDR3 is CASSLDLAGGLETQYF. The CDR3 DNA follows: TGTGCCAGCAGCTTAGACTTAGCGGGAGGGTTAGAGACCCAGTACTTC. Combining the CDR3 with reference TRBV7-9 and TRBJ2-5 gives the whole variable domain DTGVSQNPRHKITKRGQNVTFRCDPISEHNRLYWYRQTLGQGPEFLTYFQNEAQLEKSRLLSDRFSAERPKGSFSTLEIQRTEQGDSAMYLCASSLDLAGGLETQYFGPGTRLLVL.

This chain connects TRBV7-2 to TRBJ1-2; D is unclear. This CDR3 is 15 amino acids long. Germline CDR1 reads SGHTA; CDR2 reads FQGNSA. The ends were cut back, 5 bases at V and 2 bases at J, with 15 bases in the middle. CDR3 coding DNA: TGTGCCAGCAGCCTCCGCCCCGACGGCAACTATGGCTACACCTTC. Its translation: CASSLRPDGNYGYTF.

V is TRBV28 and J is TRBJ2-5, with D tentatively TRBD1 (5 bases). The germline V gene encodes CDR1 MDHEN and CDR2 SYDVKM. Trimming shortened V by 1 base and J by 1 base, and 13 bases separated the two germline ends. The CDR3 contains 16 residues. The CDR3 sequence is CASSLLGIGAQETQYF. The CDR3 region has the DNA TGTGCCAGCAGTTTATTAGGTATAGGGGCCCAAGAGACCCAGTACTTC.

The chain links TRBV5-8 to TRBJ2-7, with 7 bases fitting TRBD1. The V gene end was trimmed by 5 bases and the J gene end by 0 bases; junction bases not matched to a gene: 5. This CDR3 contains 14 residues. Per germline, CDR1 SGHTS and CDR2 YDEGEE. CDR3 nucleotides: TGTGCCAGCAGTGGGGGACAGCCCTCCTACGAGCAGTACTTC. Its translation: CASSGGQPSYEQYF.